Presented here are 27 T cell receptor beta chains from one specimen sequenced in a study of T-cell memory formation after mild COVID-19. Each CDR3 protein is one row after TCRdb ran MiXCR on the 5' RACE reads. The profile covers about 350,000 distinct CDR3 sequences, with roughly an eighth appearing a single time and 22% taken by the ten largest. Sequenced sample: PBMCs or a T cell subset sorted from them (not recorded which). Source of these receptors: a man aged 18 to 30 who had mild COVID-19 (a few samples of this study predate the infection). Cell type and time point are not known.

The chain links TRBV12-3 or TRBV12-4 to TRBJ2-6, with D maybe TRBD2 (6 bases). Between the trimmed V and J ends, which lost 11 bases and 1 base, there was a span of 9 bases. CDR3 size: 13 residues. The CDR3 region is CASEGSGANVLTF. The CDR3 DNA reads TGTGCCTCGGAGGGGTCTGGGGCCAACGTCCTGACTTTC.

This clonotype has just a few counts. V usage is TRBV5-1 and J usage is TRBJ1-2, with a weak D call TRBD1 (5 bases). V lost 0 bases, J lost 6 bases, and 12 bases lay in between. The length of the CDR3 is 14 residues. Germline V gene data show CDR1 as SGHRS and CDR2 as YFSETQ. DNA of the CDR3: TGCGCCAGCAGCTTGGTAGCCAGGGCGGATGGCTACACCTTC. Translating it yields CASSLVARADGYTF.

A few counts support this clonotype. The rearrangement joins TRBV4-1 to TRBJ1-6, with unresolved D. V gave up 0 bases and J gave up 6 bases, with 9 bases separating them. This CDR3 has 15 amino acids. Germline V gene data show CDR1 as MGHRA and CDR2 as YSYEKL. CDR3 DNA: TGCGCCAGCAGCCAAGATCCGATGAGTAATTCACCCCTCCACTTT. It codes for CASSQDPMSNSPLHF.

V gene TRBV20-1 combines with J gene TRBJ1-1; weak D call: TRBD1 (5 bases). In germline, CDR1 is DFQATT, CDR2 SNEGSKA (reference sequence). The CDR3 runs to 13 residues. V was shortened by 5 bases and J by 6 bases, with 16 bases between the two germline ends. CDR3 in amino acids: CSALYSGDAEAFF. Written as DNA, the CDR3 is TGCAGTGCTCTGTACTCGGGGGACGCTGAAGCTTTCTTT.

The V call is TRBV6-6, the J call TRBJ1-2; tentative D call: TRBD1 (6 bases). Germline V gives CDR1 MNHNY, CDR2 SVGAGI (reference sequence). Deletions cut 0 bases from V and 2 bases from J, with 10 bases between. This CDR3 contains 15 residues. The CDR3 reads CASSYSPTGNYGYTF. The CDR3 DNA is TGTGCCAGCAGTTACTCCCCGACAGGAAACTATGGCTACACCTTC.

The chain carries TRBV12-3 or TRBV12-4 and TRBJ2-3; D possibly corresponds to TRBD1 (5 bases). V was clipped by 7 bases and J by 2 bases, with 7 bases between them. The CDR3 spans 12 residues. The CDR3 nucleotides read TGTGCCAGCACCAGGGACACAGATACGCAGTATTTT. Translated: CASTRDTDTQYF.

Many counts were recorded for this clonotype. CDR3 sequence: CASQRDRANTGELFF. As DNA, the CDR3 is TGCGCCAGCCAGCGGGACAGGGCGAACACCGGGGAGCTGTTTTTT. This chain uses TRBV5-1 with TRBJ2-2; 9 bases align to TRBD1. The CDR3 spans 15 residues. V lost 7 bases, J lost 0 bases, and 4 bases stayed unmatched. Germline lookup yields CDR1 SGHRS and CDR2 YFSETQ.

This clonotype came up a few times. This rearrangement joins TRBV4-1 to TRBJ2-2; 10 bases are shared with TRBD2. The CDR3 runs 17 residues. With 1 base clipped from V and 6 bases from J, the junction kept 8 bases outside the gene matches. Germline values: CDR1 MGHRA, CDR2 YSYEKL. DNA for the CDR3: TGCGCCAGCAGCCAAGTTAGAGCGGGGGGGCCTCCCGGGGAGCTGTTTTTT. Its protein is CASSQVRAGGPPGELFF.

The CDR3 is CASSYSLADAGNTIYF. Written as DNA, the CDR3 is TGTGCCAGCAGTTACTCTTTGGCCGACGCTGGAAACACCATATATTTT. V and J are TRBV6-6 and TRBJ1-3, with no clear D. Germline values: CDR1 MNHNY, CDR2 SVGAGI (reference sequence). The CDR3 loop spans 16 amino acids. V was shortened by 0 bases and J by 2 bases, with 11 bases between the two germline ends.

The chain couples TRBV7-6 to TRBJ2-4; either TRBD1 or TRBD2 may fit D (5 bases each). Germline V gene sequence: CDR1 SGHVS, CDR2 FNYEAQ. The CDR3 has 16 residues. Trimming left V 4 bases short and J 6 bases short, with 19 bases between. CDR3 coding DNA: TGTGCCAGCAGCTCAGGTTCGGGACCCCTAGGAAACATTCAGTACTTC. This gives the protein CASSSGSGPLGNIQYF.

This clonotype came up a few times. The chain couples TRBV11-2 to TRBJ2-7; D is possibly TRBD1 or TRBD2 (5 bases each). Per the germline V gene, CDR1 is SGHAT and CDR2 is FQNNGV. V lost 4 bases and J lost 7, with 17 bases in between. The CDR3 has 14 residues. CDR3 bases: TGTGCCAGCAGCTCCGGGACCGCTCCGGGTGAGCAGTACTTC. It translates to CASSSGTAPGEQYF. Based on the CDR3 plus reference TRBV11-2 and TRBJ2-7, the full variable domain is EAGVAQSPRYKIIEKRQSVAFWCNPISGHATLYWYQQILGQGPKLLIQFQNNGVVDDSQLPKDRFSAERLKGVDSTLKIQPAKLEDSAVYLCASSSGTAPGEQYFGPGTRLTVT.

The chain has TRBV6-2 or TRBV6-3 and TRBJ1-5; the D is unclear. V was shortened by 5 bases and J by 7 bases, with 18 bases between the two germline ends. The CDR3 is 15 amino acids. The germline V gene encodes CDR1 MNHEY and CDR2 SVGEGT. The CDR3 coding sequence is TGTGCCAGCAGTCCTTCTCCGGTCGAGAAACAGCCCCAGCATTTT. As protein: CASSPSPVEKQPQHF.

This clonotype turned up a few times. The rearrangement links TRBV19 to TRBJ1-2; 10 bases map to TRBD1. With V trimmed by 4 bases and J by 2 bases, 1 base remained unmatched. The germline CDR1 and CDR2 sequences are LNHDA and SQIVND (reference sequence). CDR3 length: 14 residues. This CDR3 is CASSTDRGNYGYTF. In DNA form, the CDR3 reads TGTGCCAGTAGTACGGACAGGGGGAACTATGGCTACACCTTC.

J is TRBJ2-7 and V is TRBV10-3; 7 bases are a match to TRBD2. CDR3 length equals 17 residues. Trimming cost V 0 bases and J 6 bases; bases outside gene matches: 14. Germline V gene sequence: CDR1 ENHRY, CDR2 SYGVKD. The DNA for the CDR3 is TGTGCCATCAGTGAGTCTCCCGGACAACTCAGGGAGGGCGAGCAGTACGTC. Its protein is CAISESPGQLREGEQYV.

This clonotype was detected a few times. This chain joins TRBV28 and TRBJ2-7, with no clear D. The germline CDR1 and CDR2 sequences are MDHEN and SYDVKM. The germline V and J ends were trimmed by 2 bases and 5 bases, with 10 bases remaining between them. The CDR3 totals 13 residues. CDR3 DNA sequence: TGTGCCAGCAGTTTAAGGGCAGCCCACGAGCAGTACGTC. It encodes CASSLRAAHEQYV.

This clonotype was seen many times. The chain has TRBV7-2 and TRBJ2-7; D is uncertain. The germline V gene encodes CDR1 SGHTA and CDR2 FQGNSA. The V gene lost 5 bases and the J gene lost 2 bases, with 19 bases spanning the gap. This CDR3 is 16 amino acids long. This CDR3 reads CASSPSPAQQPYEQYF. In DNA, the CDR3 is TGTGCCAGCAGCCCGAGCCCAGCTCAACAGCCCTACGAGCAGTACTTC.

The sample holds many counts of this clonotype. The rearrangement uses TRBV6-2 or TRBV6-3 and TRBJ2-7; TRBD2 aligns across 11 bases. The CDR3 extends over 13 amino acids. V lost 6 bases and J lost 4; bases outside the gene matches: 2. Germline V lookup: CDR1 MNHEY, CDR2 SVGEGT. This CDR3 reads CASRTSGAYEQYV. In DNA, the CDR3 is TGTGCCAGCAGGACTAGCGGGGCGTACGAGCAGTACGTC.

Only a few counts were recorded for this clonotype. The V and J genes are TRBV7-6 and TRBJ1-6, with TRBD1 matching 7 bases. CDR1 is SGHVS and CDR2 is FNYEAQ in the germline V gene. This CDR3 has 15 amino acids. After removal of 4 bases from V and 10 bases from J, the junction contained 10 bases not matched to a gene. CDR3 sequence reads: CASSSGTEYSSPLHF. CDR3 coding DNA: TGTGCCAGCAGCTCCGGGACAGAATACTCCTCACCCCTCCACTTT. Filled out from reference TRBV7-6 and TRBJ1-6, the complete variable domain reads GAGVSQSPRYKVTKRGQDVALRCDPISGHVSLYWYRQALGQGPEFLTYFNYEAQQDKSGLPNDRFSAERPEGSISTLTIQRTEQRDSAMYRCASSSGTEYSSPLHFGNGTRLTVT.

This clonotype was counted only a few times. The chain carries TRBV29-1 and TRBJ2-3, with a weak D call TRBD2 (5 bases). The germline V and J ends were trimmed by 4 bases and 4 bases, with 18 bases remaining between them. From germline, CDR1 is SQVTM and CDR2 ANQGSEA. The CDR3 consists of 15 residues. CDR3 protein: CSVGGRGNSPDTQYF. CDR3 coding DNA: TGCAGCGTTGGGGGAAGAGGGAACAGTCCAGATACGCAGTATTTT.

V usage is TRBV5-1 and J usage is TRBJ2-7; 7 bases are shared with TRBD1. V dropped 4 bases and J dropped 4; count of bases not matched to a gene: 11. This CDR3 has 15 amino acids. CDR1 SGHRS and CDR2 YFSETQ come from the germline V gene. The CDR3: CASSTGQRGPYEQYF. The CDR3 DNA sequence: TGCGCCAGCAGCACCGGACAGAGGGGGCCTTACGAGCAGTACTTC.

This clonotype was recorded many times. The rearrangement uses TRBV15 and TRBJ2-2, with 10 bases aligning to TRBD1. From germline, CDR1 is LNHNV and CDR2 YYDKDF (reference sequence). There are 14 residues in the CDR3. The trim removed 11 bases at V and 4 bases at J, leaving 7 bases unmatched. CDR3 protein: CALSRDRGTGELFF. The CDR3 DNA reads TGTGCCTTAAGCCGGGACAGGGGCACCGGGGAGCTGTTTTTT.

In this sample, this clonotype turned up many times. The chain employs TRBV28 and TRBJ2-1, with D possibly being TRBD2 (6 bases). V was shortened by 2 bases and J by 8 bases, with 13 bases between the two germline ends. Germline CDR1 is MDHEN and CDR2 is SYDVKM. The CDR3 has 14 residues. In DNA, the CDR3 is TGTGCCAGCAGTTTAGCCGGGAGTCGGGATGAGCAGTTCTTC. It encodes CASSLAGSRDEQFF.

In its sample, this clonotype was seen a few times. CDR3 nucleotide sequence: TGCGCCAGCAGCCCCTCTTTAAGGGGGGTCTTCACAGATACGCAGTATTTT. This translates into CASSPSLRGVFTDTQYF. This sequence joins TRBV4-1 and TRBJ2-3; D tentatively fits TRBD1 or TRBD2 (6 bases each). This CDR3 is 17 amino acids long. CDR1 is MGHRA and CDR2 is YSYEKL in the germline V gene. V gave up 4 bases and J gave up 2 bases, with 19 bases separating them.

V is TRBV25-1 and J is TRBJ1-1; D is unclear. The CDR3 is made up of 14 amino acids. Trimming shortened V by 2 bases and J by 2 bases, and 9 bases separated the two germline ends. CDR1 is MGHDK, CDR2 SYGVNS, per germline. The CDR3 reads CASSEDAPNTEAFF. As DNA, the CDR3 is TGTGCCAGCAGTGAAGATGCACCCAACACTGAAGCTTTCTTT.

This clonotype showed up just a few times. As DNA, the CDR3 is TGTGCCAGCAGCTTAACAGATGGGAACATTCAGTACTTC. Translating it yields CASSLTDGNIQYF. The rearrangement links TRBV7-2 to TRBJ2-4; D remains unclear. Germline V gene data show CDR1 as SGHTA and CDR2 as FQGNSA. The CDR3 contains 13 residues. V dropped 2 bases and J dropped 7 bases, with 9 bases sitting between them. The full variable domain, in which reference TRBV7-2 and TRBJ2-4 provide the parts outside the CDR3, is GAGVSQSPSNKVTEKGKDVELRCDPISGHTALYWYRQSLGQGLEFLIYFQGNSAPDKSGLPSDRFSAERTGGSVSTLTIQRTQQEDSAVYLCASSLTDGNIQYFGAGTRLSVL.

J is TRBJ1-2 and V is TRBV20-1, with D maybe TRBD1 (6 bases). Germline V gene lookup returns CDR1 DFQATT and CDR2 SNEGSKA (reference sequence). This CDR3 is built from 14 residues. V lost 3 bases, J lost 4 bases, and 15 bases lay in between. The CDR3 DNA reads as TGCAGTGCTAGGGACAGTGTCAGCTCCTATGGCTACACCTTC. Its translation: CSARDSVSSYGYTF.

In this sample, this clonotype turned up a few times. The chain links TRBV7-2 to TRBJ2-5; 15 nucleotides line up with TRBD2. This CDR3 is 16 amino acids long. Germline V gene sequence: CDR1 SGHTA, CDR2 FQGNSA. V was pared by 4 bases and J by 5 bases, with 5 bases of the junction left unmatched. In DNA form, the CDR3 reads TGTGCCAGCAGCTGGGGACTAGCGGGGGGAAGTGAGACCCAGTACTTC. The encoded protein is CASSWGLAGGSETQYF.